Below, one TCR beta chain is given with its context. These data belong to a study of blood T cell repertoires in COVID-19. The CDR3 runs to 16 residues. Germline V gives CDR1 KGHSH, CDR2 LQKENI. V was shortened by 3 bases and J by 3 bases, with 16 bases between the two germline ends. Repertoires were generated with immunoSEQ multiplex PCR, while TCRdb's copy carries only in-frame clones and drops some. The table records about 250,000 clones, around four fifths of them present only once. The V gene is TRBV18, the J gene TRBJ2-3; D may be TRBD1 (5 bases). The sequenced sample was peripheral blood. This sequence originates from a man aged 35 to 55 with active or convalescent COVID-19. The CDR3 region is CASSPAGQGATDTQYF. In nucleotides, the CDR3 is TGTGCCAGCTCACCGGCAGGACAAGGGGCTACAGATACGCAGTATTTT.